This is a list of T cell receptor beta chains from one sample in a study of blood T cells in healthy people across ages. From the 5' RACE reads, TCRdb called clonotypes with MiXCR, one entry per CDR3 protein. The sample lists roughly 800,000 distinct CDR3 sequences, 55% to 75% occurring once. Source material: blood. The receptors shown here come from a man aged 25 to 40 in good health. The CDR3 runs from the conserved cysteine through the conserved F or W. A D gene is named only where the DNA matches it firmly. A row's size may be missing; if present it is once, few, many or a size class.

TGCAGTGCTAGAGGCACTCTAGCGGGAGTACGCAATGAGCAGTTCTTC	CSARGTLAGVRNEQFF	TRBJ2-1	16	few	TRBV20-1	TRBD2
TGCAGTGCTAGAGTGGGGGGAATCAACTATGGCTACACCTTC	CSARVGGINYGYTF	TRBJ1-2	14	many	TRBV20-1	.
TGTGCCAGCAGCTTAGTAGTTAGCGGGAATTCCTACGAGCAGTACTTC	CASSLVVSGNSYEQYF	TRBJ2-7	16	many	TRBV7-2	TRBD2
TGTGCCACCAGTGATCCAACTGAACTCGACAATGAGCAGTTCTTC	CATSDPTELDNEQFF	TRBJ2-1	15	.	TRBV24-1	.
TGTGCCAGCAGCCAAGAGCGCGAGCGGTACTTC	CASSQERERYF	TRBJ2-5	11	.	TRBV3-1	.
TGTGCCAGCAGCCCGCTCCATTTTGGATCGGGCACAGATACGCAGTATTTT	CASSPLHFGSGTDTQYF	TRBJ2-3	17	.	TRBV7-8	.
TGCAGTGCTCTGGACAGGGAGTTCCCCCTCCACTTT	CSALDREFPLHF	TRBJ1-6	12	few	TRBV20-1	TRBD1
TGCAGTGCTCTAGCCTCGGGGTCGGGGCAAGAGACCCAGTACTTC	CSALASGSGQETQYF	TRBJ2-5	15	.	TRBV20-1	.
TGTGCCAGACCGCAAGAGACCCAGTACTTC	CARPQETQYF	TRBJ2-5	10	few	TRBV6-1	.
TGCGCCAGCAGCCACCCCGGACAGGGATCTGACGAGCAGTACTTC	CASSHPGQGSDEQYF	TRBJ2-7	15	few	TRBV4-1	TRBD1
TGTGCCAGCAGTTTGGCCCTTCACGACAAGCAGTACTTC	CASSLALHDKQYF	TRBJ2-7	13	.	TRBV28	.
TGTGCCTGGACATCCGGCGGCCAGGGAGGCTATGGCTACACCTTC	CAWTSGGQGGYGYTF	TRBJ1-2	15	once	TRBV30	.
TGTGCCATCAGGCAGGACAGGTCCTACGAGCAGTACTTC	CAIRQDRSYEQYF	TRBJ2-7	13	.	TRBV10-3	TRBD1
TGTGCCAGCAGCTTTAACCTTGGCAATGAGCAGTTCTTC	CASSFNLGNEQFF	TRBJ2-1	13	few	TRBV7-3	.
TGCGCCAGCAGCGTTGACAGGGGCTCCTACGAGCAGTACTTC	CASSVDRGSYEQYF	TRBJ2-7	14	few	TRBV5-1	TRBD1
TGCAGTGCTAAGACAGGGGGGAACTATGGCTACACCTTC	CSAKTGGNYGYTF	TRBJ1-2	13	.	TRBV20-1	TRBD1
TGTGCCACCAGTGATTGGGGATCGACAGGCACAGATACGCAGTATTTT	CATSDWGSTGTDTQYF	TRBJ2-3	16	.	TRBV24-1	.
TGTGCCAGCAGCTTGGAGAGGACAGGGGGCGTTGAGCAGTACTTC	CASSLERTGGVEQYF	TRBJ2-7	15	.	TRBV5-6	TRBD1
TGTGCCCCCCGGAGGGAGTACCGCGCTTGGTCTGGCTACACCTTC	CAPRREYRAWSGYTF	TRBJ1-2	15	few	TRBV10-3	.
TGCGCCAGCAGCCAAGTGATTGGGGAGTCCCACGAGCAGTACTTC	CASSQVIGESHEQYF	TRBJ2-7	15	many	TRBV4-3	.
TGTGCCAGCAGGCCAGGCAGGGGCATGGATACGCAGTATTTT	CASRPGRGMDTQYF	TRBJ2-3	14	few	TRBV7-2	.
TGTGCCAGCAGTGAACATGCCTACACGAATGAAAAACTGTTTTTT	CASSEHAYTNEKLFF	TRBJ1-4	15	.	TRBV25-1	.
TGTGCCAGCACCGACCAGACCACCGGGGAGCTGTTTTTT	CASTDQTTGELFF	TRBJ2-2	13	.	TRBV12-3/TRBV12-4	.
TGTGCCATCACCGGACAGGATGGAGGGGAGCAGTACTTC	CAITGQDGGEQYF	TRBJ2-7	13	few	TRBV10-3	.
TGCAGCGTTGAAGATTGGGGGCCATCCTACGAGCAGTACTTC	CSVEDWGPSYEQYF	TRBJ2-7	14	.	TRBV29-1	.
TGCGCCAGCAGGCCGACTAGCGGGGCGTCCTACGAGCAGTACTTC	CASRPTSGASYEQYF	TRBJ2-7	15	.	TRBV5-1	TRBD2
TGTGCCAGCAGCTATGGAGGGGATATCACCTACAATGAGCAGTTCTTC	CASSYGGDITYNEQFF	TRBJ2-1	16	.	TRBV11-3	.
TGTGCCAGCAGCCACCCGGACAGTCCATCACCAAACACGTACAATGAGCAGTTCTTC	CASSHPDSPSPNTYNEQFF	TRBJ2-1	19	.	TRBV4-2	.
TGTGCCAGCACTAACTGGACAGCCGTCCCAAGTGCGCAGTACTTC	CASTNWTAVPSAQYF	TRBJ2-7	15	.	TRBV28	.
TGCAGTGCTAGAGTCCGGCCTAGCGCGGAGCGGACAGATACGCAGTATTTT	CSARVRPSAERTDTQYF	TRBJ2-3	17	.	TRBV20-1	.
TGTGCCAGCAGCCAAGCCAACCCTAGTGTAAGTGAGCAGTACTTC	CASSQANPSVSEQYF	TRBJ2-7	15	.	TRBV3-1	.
TGCAGTGCTAGACCGAGCTCTTTCTGGAACACTGAAGCTTTCTTT	CSARPSSFWNTEAFF	TRBJ1-1	15	.	TRBV20-1	.
TGCAGCGTATGGACTAGCGGGAGGAATTACGAGCAGTACTTC	CSVWTSGRNYEQYF	TRBJ2-7	14	few	TRBV29-1	TRBD2
TGCAGTGCTAGGGGCAGCTATCCTAATGAAAAACTGTTTTTT	CSARGSYPNEKLFF	TRBJ1-4	14	.	TRBV20-1	.
TGTGCCAGCAGCTCTTTCGATTCCTACGAGCAGTACTTC	CASSSFDSYEQYF	TRBJ2-7	13	.	TRBV7-2	.
TGCGCCAGCAGCTTGGCGGGGGACTCCTACAATGAGCAGTTCTTC	CASSLAGDSYNEQFF	TRBJ2-1	15	.	TRBV5-1	.
TGTGCCAGCAGCTCGTTCCCCGGGACAGGGTATGACAATGAGCAGTTCTTC	CASSSFPGTGYDNEQFF	TRBJ2-1	17	.	TRBV7-9	TRBD1
TGTGCCAGCATCCCTCGGGGGGGAGCCTACAATGAGCAGTTCTTC	CASIPRGGAYNEQFF	TRBJ2-1	15	.	TRBV7-8	TRBD2